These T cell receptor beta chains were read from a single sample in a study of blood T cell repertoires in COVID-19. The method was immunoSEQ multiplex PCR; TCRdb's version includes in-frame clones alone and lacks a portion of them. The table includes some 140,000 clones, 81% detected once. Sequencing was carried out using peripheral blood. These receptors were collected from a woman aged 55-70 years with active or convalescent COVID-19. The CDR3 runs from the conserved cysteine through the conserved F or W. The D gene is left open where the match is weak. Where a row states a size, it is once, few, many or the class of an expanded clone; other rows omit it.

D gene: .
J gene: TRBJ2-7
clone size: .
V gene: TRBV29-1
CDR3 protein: CSVKQGAYEQYF
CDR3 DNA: TGCAGCGTTAAACAGGGTGCCTACGAGCAGTACTTC

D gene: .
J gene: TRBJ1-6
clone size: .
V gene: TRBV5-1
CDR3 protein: CASSLAGAQSGIGSPLHF
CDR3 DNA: TGCGCCAGCAGCTTGGCAGGGGCCCAATCGGGTATCGGCTCACCCCTCCACTTT

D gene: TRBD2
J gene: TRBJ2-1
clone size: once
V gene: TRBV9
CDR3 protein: CASSVGPGGYNEQFF
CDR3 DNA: TGTGCCAGCAGCGTAGGGCCGGGGGGATACAATGAGCAGTTCTTC

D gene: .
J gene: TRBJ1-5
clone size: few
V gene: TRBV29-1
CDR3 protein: CSVSRGSNQPQHF
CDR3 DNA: TGCAGCGTTTCACGGGGGAGCAATCAGCCCCAGCATTTT

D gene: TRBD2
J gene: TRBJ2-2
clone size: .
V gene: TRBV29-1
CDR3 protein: CSVEDERRGAGELFF
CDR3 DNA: TGCAGCGTTGAAGATGAGCGGCGGGGGGCCGGGGAGCTGTTTTTT

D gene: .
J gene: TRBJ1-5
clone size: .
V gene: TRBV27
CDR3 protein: CASSLGVGLGQPQHF
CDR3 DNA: TGTGCCAGCAGTTTAGGGGTGGGGCTGGGTCAGCCCCAGCATTTT

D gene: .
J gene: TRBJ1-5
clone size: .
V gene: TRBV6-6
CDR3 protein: CASSWSAGAENQPQHF
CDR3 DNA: TGTGCCAGCAGTTGGTCTGCGGGGGCTGAAAATCAGCCCCAGCATTTT

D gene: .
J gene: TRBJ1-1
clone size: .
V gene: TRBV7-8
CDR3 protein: CASSPERVQRNTEAFF
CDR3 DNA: TGTGCCAGCAGCCCCGAGCGGGTGCAGAGAAACACTGAAGCTTTCTTT

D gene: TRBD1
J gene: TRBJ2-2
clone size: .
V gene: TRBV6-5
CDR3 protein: CASSRDRGTGELFF
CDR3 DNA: TGTGCCAGCAGCCGGGACAGGGGAACCGGGGAGCTGTTTTTT

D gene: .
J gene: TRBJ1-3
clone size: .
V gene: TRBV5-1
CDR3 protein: CASSHGTNGNTIYF
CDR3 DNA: TGCGCCAGCAGCCACGGGACAAACGGAAACACCATATATTTT

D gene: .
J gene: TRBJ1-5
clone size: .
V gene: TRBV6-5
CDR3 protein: CASSRGNQPQHF
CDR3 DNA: TGTGCCAGCAGCCGCGGCAATCAGCCCCAGCATTTT

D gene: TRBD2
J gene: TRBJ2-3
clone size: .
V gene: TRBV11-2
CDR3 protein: CASSSRTSGGADTQYF
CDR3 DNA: TGTGCCAGCAGCTCACGGACTAGCGGGGGGGCGGATACGCAGTATTTT

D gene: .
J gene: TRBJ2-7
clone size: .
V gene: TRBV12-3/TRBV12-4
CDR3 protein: CASSLTRYEQYF
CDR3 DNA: TGTGCCAGCAGTTTAACGCGGTACGAGCAGTACTTC

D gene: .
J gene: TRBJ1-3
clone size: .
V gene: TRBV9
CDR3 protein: CASSVASVSSGNTIYF
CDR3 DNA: TGTGCCAGCAGCGTAGCGTCAGTTTCTTCTGGAAACACCATATATTTT

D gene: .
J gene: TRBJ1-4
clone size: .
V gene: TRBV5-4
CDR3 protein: CASSFRLAGSHEKLFF
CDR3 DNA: TGTGCCAGCAGCTTCAGGTTGGCAGGCAGCCATGAAAAACTGTTTTTT

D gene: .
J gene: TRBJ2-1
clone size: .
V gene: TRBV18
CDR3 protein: CASSPDQLAEQFF
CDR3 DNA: TGTGCCAGCTCACCCGACCAGCTAGCTGAGCAGTTCTTC

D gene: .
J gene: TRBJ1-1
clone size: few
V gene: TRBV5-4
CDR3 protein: CASSPGQRKNTEAFF
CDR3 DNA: TGTGCCAGCAGCCCCGGTCAGCGGAAGAACACTGAAGCTTTCTTT

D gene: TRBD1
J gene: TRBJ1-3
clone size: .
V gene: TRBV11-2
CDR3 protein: CASSLVGTGLSGNTIYF
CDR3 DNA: TGTGCCAGCAGCTTAGTGGGGACAGGCCTATCTGGAAACACCATATATTTT

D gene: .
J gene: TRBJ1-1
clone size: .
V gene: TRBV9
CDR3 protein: CASSPGRVGQGAFF
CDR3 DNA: TGTGCCAGCAGCCCCGGTCGGGTGGGGCAGGGGGCTTTCTTT

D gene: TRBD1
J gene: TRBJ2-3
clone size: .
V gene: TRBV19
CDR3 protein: CAISDRAGDTQYF
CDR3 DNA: TGTGCCATATCCGACAGGGCGGGAGATACGCAGTATTTT

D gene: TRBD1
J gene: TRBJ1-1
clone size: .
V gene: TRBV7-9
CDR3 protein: CASSYYRGENTEAFF
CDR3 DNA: TGTGCCAGCAGCTATTACAGGGGAGAGAACACTGAAGCTTTCTTT

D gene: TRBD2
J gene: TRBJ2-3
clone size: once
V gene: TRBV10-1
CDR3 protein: CASSERLAGGSSTDTQYF
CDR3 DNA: TGCGCCAGCAGTGAGCGCCTAGCGGGGGGTTCTAGCACAGATACGCAGTATTTT

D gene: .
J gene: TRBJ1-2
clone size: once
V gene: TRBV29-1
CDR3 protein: CSVEPGTHGYGYTF
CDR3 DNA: TGCAGCGTTGAGCCGGGAACTCATGGGTATGGCTACACCTTC

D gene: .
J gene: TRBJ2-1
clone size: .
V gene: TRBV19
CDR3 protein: CASISGRLRGNEQFF
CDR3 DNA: TGTGCCAGTATCTCAGGCCGTCTAAGGGGCAATGAGCAGTTCTTC

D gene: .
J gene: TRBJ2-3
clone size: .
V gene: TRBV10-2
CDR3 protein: CASRQGSADTQYF
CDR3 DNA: TGCGCCAGCAGACAGGGTTCGGCAGATACGCAGTATTTT

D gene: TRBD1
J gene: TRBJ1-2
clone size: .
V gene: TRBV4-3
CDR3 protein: CASSQDPGQRNYGYTF
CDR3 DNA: TGCGCCAGCAGCCAAGATCCGGGACAGAGAAACTATGGCTACACCTTC

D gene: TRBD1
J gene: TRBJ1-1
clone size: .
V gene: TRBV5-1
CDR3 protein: CASSSTGGVTEAFF
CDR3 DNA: TGCGCCAGCAGCTCAACAGGGGGCGTCACTGAAGCTTTCTTT

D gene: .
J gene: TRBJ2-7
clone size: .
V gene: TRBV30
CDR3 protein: CAWSEDFRIYEQYF
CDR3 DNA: TGTGCCTGGAGCGAGGACTTTCGAATCTACGAGCAGTACTTC

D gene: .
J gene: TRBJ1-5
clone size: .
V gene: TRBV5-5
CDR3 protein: CASSFFRSNQPQHF
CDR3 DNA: TGTGCCAGCAGCTTCTTCCGGAGCAATCAGCCCCAGCATTTT

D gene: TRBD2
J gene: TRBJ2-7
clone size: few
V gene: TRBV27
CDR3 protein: CASSPDGLVGIGEQYF
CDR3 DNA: TGTGCCAGCAGTCCCGATGGACTAGTCGGAATCGGCGAGCAGTACTTC

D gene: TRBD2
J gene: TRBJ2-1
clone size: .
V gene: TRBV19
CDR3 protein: CASSNPGLAGGGFVGQFF
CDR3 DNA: TGTGCCAGTAGTAACCCAGGACTAGCGGGAGGAGGGTTCGTAGGGCAGTTCTTC

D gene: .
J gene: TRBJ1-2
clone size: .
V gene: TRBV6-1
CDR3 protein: CASSEGARLTYGYTF
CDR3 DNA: TGTGCCAGCAGTGAAGGGGCCAGATTAACGTATGGCTACACCTTC

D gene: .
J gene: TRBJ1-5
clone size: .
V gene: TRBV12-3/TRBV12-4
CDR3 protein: CATHRGAGPQHF
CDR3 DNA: TGTGCCACCCATCGGGGGGCGGGACCCCAGCATTTT

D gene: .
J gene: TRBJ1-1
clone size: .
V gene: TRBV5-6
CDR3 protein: CASSFTLNTEAFF
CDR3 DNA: TGTGCCAGCAGCTTCACATTGAACACTGAAGCTTTCTTT

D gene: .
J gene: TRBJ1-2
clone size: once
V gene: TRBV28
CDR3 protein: CASSLRTDTRYGYTF
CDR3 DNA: TGTGCCAGCAGTTTAAGGACAGACACTAGGTATGGCTACACCTTC

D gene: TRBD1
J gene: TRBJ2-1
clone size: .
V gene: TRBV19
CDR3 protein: CATVKEKRQGEIYEQFF
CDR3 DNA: TGTGCCACCGTAAAAGAGAAACGACAGGGGGAAATATATGAGCAGTTCTTC

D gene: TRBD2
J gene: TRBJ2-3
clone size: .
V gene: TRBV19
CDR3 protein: CASSTPQRGTDTQYF
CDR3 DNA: TGTGCCAGTAGTACCCCCCAGCGGGGGACAGATACGCAGTATTTT

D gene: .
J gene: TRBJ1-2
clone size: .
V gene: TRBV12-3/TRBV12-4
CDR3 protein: CASTAGVGYTF
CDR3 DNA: TGTGCCAGCACCGCGGGAGTTGGCTACACCTTC

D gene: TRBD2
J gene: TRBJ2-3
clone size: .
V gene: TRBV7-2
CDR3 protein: CASRPTSGYTDTQYF
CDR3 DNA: TGTGCCAGCAGGCCGACTAGCGGATACACAGATACGCAGTATTTT

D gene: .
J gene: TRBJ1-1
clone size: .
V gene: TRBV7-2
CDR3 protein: CASSFKGGTEAFF
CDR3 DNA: TGTGCCAGCAGCTTTAAGGGGGGGACTGAAGCTTTCTTT

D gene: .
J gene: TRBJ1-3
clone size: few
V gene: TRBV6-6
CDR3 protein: CASQQGATGNTIYF
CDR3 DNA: TGTGCCAGCCAACAGGGCGCAACTGGAAACACCATATATTTT